The 6 T cell receptor beta chains in this list originate from one sample, sequenced in a study of tumor and adjacent non-tumor tissue in lung cancer. TCRbeta libraries were built with three rounds of nested PCR, modified from ARM-PCR. TCRdb redid the calling of the multiplex PCR reads with MiXCR, one entry per CDR3 protein. This table has some 100,000 distinct CDR3 sequences, about 75% appearing once. This sample's RNA came from whole unsorted tissue. Sequenced material: lung tumor tissue. All receptors come from an older woman with non-small cell lung cancer.

Remarks on this clonotype: The junction differs from germline at one of its ends, possibly a read error. This chain links TRBV6-2 or TRBV6-3 with TRBJ2-7; 9 nucleotides match TRBD1. Germline V CDR1 and CDR2: MNHEY, SVGEGT. The CDR3 length is 15 residues. The CDR3 DNA reads TGTGCCAGGTGTCGCCAGACAGGGGGAGACTACGATCAGTACTTC. This encodes CARCRQTGGDYDQYF.

As for this clonotype: Lacking the conserved final phenylalanine or tryptophan, this CDR3 likely reflects a read error. The limits of the CDR3 on the DNA are not certain, so only TCRdb's listed CDR3 is given. The J gene is TRBJ2-1, the V gene TRBV6-2 or TRBV6-3; the DNA was not compared with TRBD2, the D call given in the table. The germline CDR1 and CDR2 sequences are MNHEY and SVGEGT. Counting both end residues, the CDR3 totals 16 amino acids. The CDR3: CASSRRQGLDYNEQFL.

Only a few counts were recorded for this clonotype. A clone one base away is much larger, so this may be a read error. The CDR3 sequence: CASGQTPTAPYGYTF. Here the CDR3 DNA reads TGCGCCAGCGGCCAAACCCCGACAGCTCCCTATGGCTACACCTTC. The J gene is TRBJ1-2, the V gene TRBV4-3; D might be TRBD1 (5 bases). The germline CDR1 and CDR2 sequences are LGHNA and YSLEER. This CDR3 is 15 amino acids long.

Note on this clonotype: An end of the junction does not agree with germline; a read error may underlie this. V is TRBV5-4 and J is TRBJ2-7; TRBD1 agrees at 8 bases. CDR1 is SGHNT, CDR2 YYREEE, per germline (reference sequence). The CDR3 runs 15 residues. CDR3 DNA: TGTGTCAGCAGCCCCGGACAGGGTCTGGGGAAAGAGCAGTACTTC. Amino acid sequence: CVSSPGQGLGKEQYF. Full variable domain (missing parts from reference TRBV5-4 and TRBJ2-7): ETGVTQSPTHLIKTRGQQVTLRCSSQSGHNTVSWYQQALGQGPQFIFQYYREEENGRGNFPPRFSGLQFPNYSSELNVNALELDDSALYLCVSSPGQGLGKEQYFGPGTRLTVT.

This clonotype was observed a handful of times. V usage is TRBV11-3 and J usage is TRBJ2-2, with 7 bases identical to TRBD1. The CDR3 has 15 residues. Germline lookup yields CDR1 SGHNT and CDR2 YENEEA. J gave up 7 bases and V 6 bases, and 11 bases lay outside the gene matches. This CDR3 is CASSHTGTVRGELFF. Here the CDR3 DNA reads TGTGCCAGCAGTCACACCGGGACAGTGCGCGGGGAGCTGTTTTTT. The full variable domain, in which reference TRBV11-3 and TRBJ2-2 provide the parts outside the CDR3, is EAGVVQSPRYKIIEKKQPVAFWCNPISGHNTLYWYLQNLGQGPELLIRYENEEAVDDSQLPKDRFSAERLKGVDSTLKIQPAELGDSAVYLCASSHTGTVRGELFFGEGSRLTVL.

There are a few counts of this clonotype. A much more abundant neighbour one base away suggests this may be a read error. The chain carries TRBV20-1 and TRBJ2-1, with a tentative D call TRBD2 (5 bases). The CDR3 contains 13 residues. Per germline, CDR1 DFQATT and CDR2 SNEGSKA (reference sequence). V was pared by 5 bases and J by 4 bases, with 12 bases between. CDR3 nucleotides: TGCAGTGCTTCGGGATCCAGGTACAATGAGCAGTTCTTC. Translated, it gives CSASGSRYNEQFF.